Following are 17 T cell receptor beta chains from one sample sequenced in a study of cytomegalovirus exposure and HLA in healthy donors. Primers included in the PCR were 60 Vbeta and 13 Jbeta primers. Sequencing used immunoSEQ multiplex PCR; TCRdb keeps in-frame clones, though not all of them. In the table there are 130,000 to 150,000 clones, around 75% of which are singletons. The sequenced sample was PBMCs. The receptors derive from a woman aged 25-40 years in good health and CMV-seronegative.

This chain uses TRBV28 with TRBJ1-1; unclear D gene. The ends were cut back, 6 bases at V and 0 bases at J, with 11 bases in the middle. This CDR3 is 14 amino acids long. The germline CDR1 and CDR2 sequences are MDHEN and SYDVKM. CDR3 bases: TGTGCCAGCAGATTCCGCCGGTTGAACACTGAAGCTTTCTTT. This codes for CASRFRRLNTEAFF.

This chain links TRBV5-1 with TRBJ2-2; D perhaps matches TRBD1 (6 bases). Trimming pared 3 bases from V and 6 bases from J, leaving 15 bases between. Looked up from germline, CDR1 is SGHRS and CDR2 is YFSETQ. The CDR3 is 15 residues long. The CDR3: CASSSRGLEAGELFF. The CDR3 region has the DNA TGCGCCAGCAGCTCCAGGGGCCTTGAGGCCGGGGAGCTGTTTTTT.

The gene calls are TRBV10-1 and TRBJ2-3, with 8 positions matching TRBD1. CDR3 length: 15 amino acids. Trimming removed 4 bases from V and 1 base from J; junction bases left unmatched: 4. Germline loops: CDR1 WNHNN, CDR2 SYGVQD (reference sequence). CDR3 sequence (DNA): TGCGCCAGCAGTGCCGGGACAGGCCGCACAGATACGCAGTATTTT. Protein: CASSAGTGRTDTQYF.

CDR3 protein: CASSQYRGPNSYEQYF. The CDR3 DNA is TGCGCCAGCAGTCAATACAGGGGGCCGAATTCCTACGAGCAGTACTTC. The V gene is TRBV23-1, the J gene TRBJ2-7; TRBD1 matches at 9 bases. TRBV23-1 is flagged as an ORF with uncertain function. This CDR3 is built from 16 residues. Trimming took 1 base from V and 1 from J; bases not matched to a gene: 5.

The rearrangement joins TRBV11-2 to TRBJ2-3; 9 nucleotides align to TRBD2. The germline CDR1 and CDR2 sequences are SGHAT and FQNNGV. V dropped 3 bases and J dropped 7; count of bases not matched to a gene: 5. This CDR3 spans 14 amino acids. The CDR3 region has the DNA TGTGCCAGCAGCTTGGGTCTAGCGGGGAATACGCAGTATTTT. Its translation: CASSLGLAGNTQYF.

The J gene is TRBJ2-7, the V gene TRBV10-3; TRBD1 is a possible D gene (5 bases). The length of the CDR3 is 13 residues. Trimming cost V 5 bases and J 3 bases, with 11 bases left between them. Germline CDR1 and CDR2: ENHRY and SYGVKD. The CDR3 sequence is CAISTTVNYEQYF. CDR3 sequence (DNA): TGTGCCATCAGTACGACAGTAAACTACGAGCAGTACTTC.

This clone was seen a handful of times. The CDR3 loop reads CASSLRRDTYSNQPQHF. As DNA, the CDR3 is TGTGCCAGCAGCTTGCGACGGGACACTTATAGCAATCAGCCCCAGCATTTT. The chain links TRBV5-8 to TRBJ1-5; perhaps TRBD1 as D (6 bases). This CDR3 is built from 17 residues. Trimming removed 1 base from V and 0 bases from J, with 14 bases in between. Germline V gives CDR1 SGHTS, CDR2 YDEGEE.

CDR3 in amino acids: CASSFRLAGTYEQYF. CDR3 DNA: TGTGCCAGCAGCTTCCGGCTAGCGGGTACCTACGAGCAGTACTTC. This chain connects TRBV7-9 to TRBJ2-7; 8 nucleotides align to TRBD2. Germline V gene data show CDR1 as SEHNR and CDR2 as FQNEAQ (reference sequence). V lost 3 bases to trimming and J lost 2 bases; unmatched junction nucleotides: 6. The CDR3 contains 15 residues.

The chain has TRBV2 and TRBJ2-7, with 14 positions matching TRBD2. Germline V gene lookup returns CDR1 SNHLY and CDR2 FYNNEI. The ends lost 9 bases at V and 2 bases at J; junction bases unmatched: 9. The CDR3 has 16 residues. The CDR3 sequence is CASLPGLAGAAYEQYF. DNA of the CDR3: TGTGCCAGTCTCCCGGGACTAGCGGGGGCCGCCTACGAGCAGTACTTC.

V is TRBV6-5 and J is TRBJ1-2; 7 nucleotides agree with TRBD1. Germline V CDR1 and CDR2: MNHEY, SVGAGI. The CDR3 consists of 14 residues. The ends lost 0 bases at V and 4 bases at J; junction bases unmatched: 2. The CDR3 loop is CASSYSPGGYGYTF. In DNA, the CDR3 is TGTGCCAGCAGTTACTCGCCAGGGGGCTATGGCTACACCTTC.

The rearrangement joins TRBV5-1 to TRBJ2-1; D perhaps matches TRBD2 (7 bases). The germline gives CDR1 SGHRS, CDR2 YFSETQ. Trimming cost V 2 bases and J 7 bases, with 16 bases left between them. The length of the CDR3 is 15 residues. CDR3 in DNA: TGCGCCAGCAGCTTTGGAGGGGGGGGGTGGAATGAGCAGTTCTTC. It translates to CASSFGGGGWNEQFF.

This rearrangement joins TRBV30 to TRBJ2-7; 8 bases agree with TRBD1. V shed 7 bases and J 6 bases; nucleotides not matched to a gene: 8. Germline V gives CDR1 GTSNPN, CDR2 SVGIG (reference sequence). The CDR3 is made up of 12 amino acids. CDR3 region: CAYRTGRAEQYF. CDR3 coding DNA: TGTGCCTACCGGACAGGGCGGGCCGAGCAGTACTTC.

This clone was picked up a small number of times. The chain couples TRBV6-1 to TRBJ1-4, with D perhaps TRBD1 (5 bases). V was trimmed by 2 bases and J by 4 bases, leaving 14 bases between them. The CDR3 is 16 amino acids. Germline V lookup: CDR1 MNHNS, CDR2 SASEGT. The CDR3 spells CASSESLGGNNEKLFF. Here the CDR3 DNA reads TGTGCCAGCAGTGAATCGTTGGGGGGGAATAATGAAAAACTGTTTTTT.

The chain combines TRBV5-4 with TRBJ2-2; possible D gene TRBD2, 6 bases. Trimming cost V 0 bases and J 13 bases, with 10 bases left between them. The CDR3 covers 12 residues. Germline V gene sequence: CDR1 SGHNT, CDR2 YYREEE (reference sequence). The CDR3 DNA reads as TGTGCCAGCAGCTTGGGCGGGAACGCGCTGTTTTTT. Its protein product is CASSLGGNALFF.

This chain joins TRBV30 and TRBJ1-1, with a possible D match to TRBD1 (6 bases). The germline gives CDR1 GTSNPN, CDR2 SVGIG (reference sequence). Between the trimmed V and J ends, which lost 8 bases and 6 bases, there was a span of 16 bases. The length of the CDR3 is 12 residues. The CDR3 region is CAGTRTGAEAFF. The CDR3 DNA reads as TGTGCCGGGACACGAACGGGGGCTGAAGCTTTCTTT.

CDR3 coding DNA: TGCGCCAGCAGCCAAGATCTGGGGGCAACGTATGGCACAGATACGCAGTATTTT. Protein sequence: CASSQDLGATYGTDTQYF. The chain carries TRBV4-3 and TRBJ2-3; D is possibly TRBD1 (6 bases). Germline V CDR1 and CDR2: LGHNA, YSLEER. V was cut by 0 bases and J by 1 base, with 17 bases left in between. The CDR3 runs 18 residues.

The genes are TRBV7-9 and TRBJ1-5; unclear D gene. The ends were cut back, 2 bases at V and 3 bases at J, with 5 bases in the middle. The length of the CDR3 is 13 residues. Germline CDR1 and CDR2: SEHNR and FQNEAQ (reference sequence). The CDR3 loop reads CASSLQANQPQHF. For the CDR3, the DNA is TGTGCCAGCAGCTTACAGGCCAATCAGCCCCAGCATTTT.